Presented here are 18 T cell receptor beta chains from one specimen sequenced in a study of blood T cell repertoires in COVID-19. TCRdb keeps only in-frame clones here, not all; method: immunoSEQ multiplex PCR. The sample lists roughly 70,000 clones, around 70% occurring once. Sequences were obtained from peripheral blood. The source of these receptors is a man aged 60 to 69 with acute or convalescent COVID-19.

The rearrangement uses TRBV7-9 and TRBJ2-5; 9 bases map to TRBD2. Germline assignment: CDR1 SEHNR and CDR2 FQNEAQ (reference sequence). The V gene end was trimmed by 1 base and the J gene end by 5 bases; junction bases not matched to a gene: 11. The CDR3 consists of 17 residues. CDR3 in DNA: TGTGCCAGCAGCTTAGTATACGCGGGGGGGCCGAGGGAGACCCAGTACTTC. As protein: CASSLVYAGGPRETQYF.

The V call is TRBV4-1, the J call TRBJ1-1, with no clear D. Germline V lookup: CDR1 MGHRA, CDR2 YSYEKL. V lost 0 bases and J 11 bases, leaving 10 bases between the germline ends. The CDR3 is 12 residues long. CDR3 sequence (DNA): TGCGCCAGCAGCCAAGAAGAGAGGATTGCTTTCTTT. This gives the protein CASSQEERIAFF.

The CDR3 DNA sequence: TGTGCCAGCAGCGTAGCCTCAGTCGGGAGTACCTCCTACAATGAGCAGTTCTTC. Its translation is CASSVASVGSTSYNEQFF. The chain combines TRBV9 with TRBJ2-1; D possibly corresponds to TRBD2 (6 bases). Trimming shortened V by 0 bases and J by 0 bases, and 16 bases separated the two germline ends. Germline assignment: CDR1 SGDLS and CDR2 YYNGEE. The CDR3 is 18 amino acids.

The chain is built from TRBV6-5 and TRBJ2-7; D is possibly TRBD1 (5 bases). Germline values: CDR1 MNHEY, CDR2 SVGAGI. V lost 8 bases to trimming and J lost 2 bases, with 19 bases between them. The CDR3 is 15 amino acids. The CDR3 loop is CASQAVGHRPYEQYV. The CDR3, as DNA: TGTGCCAGCCAGGCCGTTGGACACCGGCCCTACGAGCAGTACGTC.

This chain joins TRBV7-8 and TRBJ2-1, with TRBD2 matching over 11 bases. The CDR3 length is 14 residues. The J segment lost 10 bases and the V segment lost 7 bases, leaving 9 bases of the junction unmatched. Germline V lookup: CDR1 SGHVS, CDR2 FQNEAQ. CDR3 sequence (DNA): TGTGCCAGCAACATAGCGGGGGGGTTGGGAGAGCAGTTCTTC. Amino acids: CASNIAGGLGEQFF.

Here the CDR3 DNA reads TGTGCCACCGGGGAACTAGCGGGAGGATCCTACAATGAGCAGTTCTTC. Protein: CATGELAGGSYNEQFF. The rearrangement links TRBV28 to TRBJ2-1; 12 nucleotides line up with TRBD2. V lost 10 bases and J lost 1; bases outside the gene matches: 8. The CDR3 extends over 16 amino acids. Germline V gene lookup returns CDR1 MDHEN and CDR2 SYDVKM.

J is TRBJ2-7 and V is TRBV12-3 or TRBV12-4; perhaps TRBD2 as D (6 bases). The CDR3 is 12 residues long. The ends were cut back, 8 bases at V and 4 bases at J, with 12 bases in the middle. Written as DNA, the CDR3 is TGTGCCAGCGGGAGGTTGGGGTACGAGCAGTACTTC. It specifies CASGRLGYEQYF.

This clone has a handful of counts. The rearrangement uses TRBV10-3 and TRBJ2-3, with D possibly TRBD1 on 6 matching bases. CDR1 is ENHRY, CDR2 SYGVKD, per germline. The germline V and J ends were trimmed by 4 bases and 3 bases, with 8 bases remaining between them. CDR3 length: 13 residues. CDR3 coding DNA: TGTGCCATCAGTGCCACAGGGACAGATACGCAGTATTTT. Translating gives CAISATGTDTQYF.

In this sample, this clone turned up a few times. The CDR3 bases are TGTGCCAGTAAACCGGGACACACCTACGAGCAGTACTTC. This encodes CASKPGHTYEQYF. This chain uses TRBV19 with TRBJ2-7; TRBD1 is a possible D gene (6 bases). The CDR3 extends over 13 amino acids. Per the germline V gene, CDR1 is LNHDA and CDR2 is SQIVND (reference sequence). Trimming stripped 7 bases from V and 2 bases from J, with 12 bases between.

The gene calls are TRBV24-1 and TRBJ2-2, with D perhaps TRBD2 (6 bases). The V and J ends lost 7 bases and 0 bases respectively, with 8 bases between them. The CDR3 runs 14 residues. Germline CDR1 reads KGHDR; CDR2 reads SFDVKD. The CDR3 bases are TGTGCCACCAGGCCGGGAGCGAACACCGGGGAGCTGTTTTTT. It yields the protein CATRPGANTGELFF.

V is TRBV9 and J is TRBJ2-3; TRBD2 might be the D (7 bases). From germline, CDR1 is SGDLS and CDR2 YYNGEE. Trimming left V 0 bases short and J 5 bases short, with 19 bases between. The CDR3 covers 17 residues. The chain's CDR3 is CASSVATRGGGGDTQYF. The CDR3 DNA reads TGTGCCAGCAGCGTAGCTACGAGGGGGGGAGGTGGAGATACGCAGTATTTT.

The chain links TRBV5-4 to TRBJ2-5; 7 nucleotides line up with TRBD2. The trim removed 7 bases at V and 2 bases at J, leaving 8 bases unmatched. Per germline, CDR1 SGHNT and CDR2 YYREEE (reference sequence). The CDR3 runs 14 residues. CDR3 sequence (DNA): TGTGCCAGCCGGATGGGGGGGTCGCAAGAGACCCAGTACTTC. Translating gives CASRMGGSQETQYF.

This rearrangement joins TRBV9 to TRBJ1-2; 10 nucleotides align to TRBD1. The CDR3 has 13 residues. Germline CDR1 reads SGDLS; CDR2 reads YYNGEE. The V gene end was trimmed by 6 bases and the J gene end by 5 bases; junction bases not matched to a gene: 4. The CDR3 reads CASTRQGAYGYTF. The CDR3 DNA sequence: TGTGCCAGCACCCGACAGGGGGCTTATGGCTACACCTTC.

V gene TRBV7-3 combines with J gene TRBJ2-6, with D unclear. V lost 0 bases, J lost 1 base, and 7 bases lay in between. Germline CDR1 and CDR2: SGHTA and FQGTGA. This CDR3 region has 16 residues. In DNA, the CDR3 is TGTGCCAGCAGCTTAACGCTGACTTCTGGGGCCAACGTCCTGACTTTC. As protein: CASSLTLTSGANVLTF.

This clone came up a few times. This chain uses TRBV19 with TRBJ1-1; D is possibly TRBD1 (5 bases). The CDR3 has 14 residues. Trimming pared 5 bases from V and 4 bases from J, leaving 14 bases between. In germline, CDR1 is LNHDA, CDR2 SQIVND (reference sequence). The CDR3 loop is CASSYQGGRTEAFF. For the CDR3, the DNA is TGTGCCAGTAGTTACCAGGGAGGACGCACTGAAGCTTTCTTT.

The chain recombines TRBV5-1 with TRBJ1-4, with a possible D match to TRBD1 (5 bases). Trimming left V 2 bases short and J 3 bases short, with 17 bases between. Germline V gene sequence: CDR1 SGHRS, CDR2 YFSETQ. There are 17 residues in the CDR3. The chain's CDR3 is CASSLRQLKAANEKLFF. CDR3 nucleotide sequence: TGCGCCAGCAGCTTACGACAGCTCAAGGCGGCTAATGAAAAACTGTTTTTT.

This rearrangement joins TRBV12-5 to TRBJ2-5, with 7 bases aligning to TRBD1. Germline V gives CDR1 LGHNT, CDR2 FRNRAP. CDR3 size: 13 residues. Trimming cost V 1 base and J 4 bases; bases outside gene matches: 0. In DNA form, the CDR3 reads TGTGCTAGTGGTTTGGGACAGGGAGAGACCCAGTACTTC. This sequence encodes CASGLGQGETQYF.

The rearrangement links TRBV5-1 to TRBJ2-1; TRBD1 might be the D (5 bases). Germline V lookup: CDR1 SGHRS, CDR2 YFSETQ. This CDR3 comprises 16 residues. Trimming took 0 bases from V and 8 from J, leaving 18 bases between them. The CDR3 DNA reads TGCGCCAGCAGCTTGGGGGGCTCCTCCCTTAGGGATGAGCAGTTCTTC. Translating it yields CASSLGGSSLRDEQFF.